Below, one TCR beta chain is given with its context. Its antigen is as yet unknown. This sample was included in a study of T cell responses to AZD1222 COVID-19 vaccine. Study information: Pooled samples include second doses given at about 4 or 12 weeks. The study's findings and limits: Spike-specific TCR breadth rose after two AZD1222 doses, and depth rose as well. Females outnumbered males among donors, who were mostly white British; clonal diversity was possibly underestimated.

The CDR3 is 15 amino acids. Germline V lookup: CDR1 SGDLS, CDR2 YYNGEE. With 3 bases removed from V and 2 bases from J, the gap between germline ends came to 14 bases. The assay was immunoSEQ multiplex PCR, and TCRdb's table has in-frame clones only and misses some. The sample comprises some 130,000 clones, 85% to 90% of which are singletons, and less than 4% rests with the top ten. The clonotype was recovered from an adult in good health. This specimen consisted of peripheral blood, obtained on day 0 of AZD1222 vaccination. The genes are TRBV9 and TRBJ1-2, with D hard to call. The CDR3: CASSGGSQGNYGYTF. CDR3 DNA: TGTGCCAGCAGCGGCGGGAGCCAAGGAAACTATGGCTACACCTTC.